The 12 T cell receptor beta chains in this list originate from one sample, sequenced in a study of OX40 agonist ivuxolimab in advanced cancers. Profiled with immunoSEQ multiplex PCR; TCRdb holds only in-frame clones, not every one. Of around 76,000 clones listed, just over 85% are singletons. The source was CD4+ or CD8+ T cells sorted from blood, collected in a trial of the OX40 agonist ivuxolimab. The receptors here all came from an adult with an advanced solid tumor such as melanoma, head and neck, liver or kidney cancer.

This clone was seen more than once but under ten times. The V call is TRBV28, the J call TRBJ2-2; tentatively, D is TRBD1 (6 bases). The length of the CDR3 is 14 residues. V lost 5 bases and J 4 bases, leaving 11 bases between the germline ends. Germline lookup yields CDR1 MDHEN and CDR2 SYDVKM. The CDR3 sequence is CASSKWGRTGELFF. The CDR3 nucleotides read TGTGCCAGCAGTAAGTGGGGGCGCACCGGGGAGCTGTTTTTT.

V usage is TRBV2 and J usage is TRBJ1-1, with D perhaps matching TRBD1 (6 bases). Trimming cost V 2 bases and J 4 bases, with 14 bases left between them. There are 15 residues in the CDR3. From germline, CDR1 is SNHLY and CDR2 FYNNEI. The CDR3 bases are TGTGCCAGCAGTGAACTAACGGGGGGCTTCACTGAAGCTTTCTTT. Translation: CASSELTGGFTEAFF. Supplemented by reference TRBV2 and TRBJ1-1, the full variable domain reads EPEVTQTPSHQVTQMGQEVILRCVPISNHLYFYWYRQILGQKVEFLVSFYNNEISEKSEIFDDQFSVERPDGSNFTLKIRSTKLEDSAMYFCASSELTGGFTEAFFGQGTRLTVV.

On this clone: Its ends do not fully match the called genes, so a read error is possible. The chain uses TRBV5-1 and TRBJ2-5, with 8 bases aligning to TRBD2. This CDR3 is built from 16 residues. Germline loops: CDR1 SGHRS, CDR2 YFSETQ. The CDR3 loop reads CASSFFAGGPSETRYF. In nucleotides, the CDR3 is TGCGCCAGCAGCTTCTTCGCGGGGGGCCCTTCAGAGACCCGGTACTTC.

V is TRBV19 and J is TRBJ1-2, with 9 nucleotides matching TRBD1. The germline gives CDR1 LNHDA, CDR2 SQIVND (reference sequence). With 3 bases clipped from V and 5 bases from J, the junction kept 10 bases outside the gene matches. The CDR3 contains 16 residues. The CDR3 loop reads CASSILEDRGLYGYTF. CDR3 coding DNA: TGTGCCAGTAGTATTCTTGAGGACAGGGGATTGTATGGCTACACCTTC. Full variable domain (remainder filled in from reference TRBV19 and TRBJ1-2): DGGITQSPKYLFRKEGQNVTLSCEQNLNHDAMYWYRQDPGQGLRLIYYSQIVNDFQKGDIAEGYSVSREKKESFPLTVTSAQKNPTAFYLCASSILEDRGLYGYTFGSGTRLTVV.

The V call is TRBV6-1, the J call TRBJ1-1; a possible D gene is TRBD1 (5 bases). V lost 5 bases, J lost 0 bases, and 10 bases lay in between. Looked up from germline, CDR1 is MNHNS and CDR2 is SASEGT. The CDR3 loop spans 14 amino acids. The CDR3 bases are TGTGCCAGCAGTCGGACACAGATGAACACTGAAGCTTTCTTT. It translates to CASSRTQMNTEAFF.

V gene TRBV30 combines with J gene TRBJ2-7; 9 positions match TRBD1. The CDR3 consists of 14 residues. Trimming at V came to 3 bases and at J to 2 bases, leaving 5 bases not matched to a gene. Germline V CDR1 and CDR2: GTSNPN, SVGIG (reference sequence). CDR3: CAWSRTGVTYEQYF. The CDR3 bases are TGTGCCTGGAGCCGGACAGGGGTGACCTACGAGCAGTACTTC. Supplemented by reference TRBV30 and TRBJ2-7, the full variable domain reads SQTIHQWPATLVQPVGSPLSLECTVEGTSNPNLYWYRQAAGRGLQLLFYSVGIGQISSEVPQNLSASRPQDRQFILSSKKLLLSDSGFYLCAWSRTGVTYEQYFGPGTRLTVT.

DNA of the CDR3: TGTGCCACCAGCAGAGATCTACAGGGTAATACTGAAGCTTTCTTT. Translated, it gives CATSRDLQGNTEAFF. This sequence joins TRBV15 and TRBJ1-1; a weak D match, TRBD1 (6 bases). Germline loops: CDR1 LNHNV, CDR2 YYDKDF (reference sequence). V was cut by 0 bases and J by 5 bases, with 13 bases left in between. The CDR3 contains 15 residues.

V is TRBV5-3 and J is TRBJ2-7, with D perhaps TRBD1 (5 bases). TRBV5-3 is recorded as an ORF, its role being uncertain. V shed 1 base and J shed 4 bases, with 12 bases lying between them. This CDR3 contains 14 residues. The CDR3 loop reads CARSLCQGSYEQYF. CDR3 DNA: TGTGCCAGAAGCTTGTGTCAGGGTAGTTACGAGCAGTACTTC.

Only one count was recorded for this clone. The genes are TRBV5-4 and TRBJ1-4, with TRBD1 identical over 7 bases. The CDR3 extends over 13 amino acids. Unmatched junction bases numbered 1, after V lost 4 bases and J lost 4 bases. Germline lookup yields CDR1 SGHNT and CDR2 YYREEE (reference sequence). CDR3 DNA: TGTGCCAGCAGCACAGGGGATAATGAAAAACTGTTTTTT. As protein: CASSTGDNEKLFF.

This chain joins TRBV19 and TRBJ2-7; the D gene could be TRBD1 or TRBD2 (5 bases each). Trimming removed 5 bases from V and 3 bases from J, with 17 bases in between. This CDR3 is 15 amino acids long. The germline V gene encodes CDR1 LNHDA and CDR2 SQIVND (reference sequence). The CDR3 protein is CASSSVPGRSYEQYF. As DNA, the CDR3 is TGTGCCAGTAGTTCCGTCCCGGGACGGAGCTACGAGCAGTACTTC.

This chain uses TRBV6-1 with TRBJ2-3, with a tentative D call TRBD1 (6 bases). This CDR3 has 14 residues. Germline-derived CDR1 and CDR2 are MNHNS and SASEGT. V was pared by 4 bases and J by 4 bases, with 12 bases between. The CDR3 nucleotides are TGTGCCAGCAGTGCGGGACAATTCTCAGATACGCAGTATTTT. Encoded protein: CASSAGQFSDTQYF.

CDR3 nucleotides: TGTGCCAGCAGCTTCGACAGGGGGTCCTACAATGAGCAGTTCTTC. It is translated as CASSFDRGSYNEQFF. This chain uses TRBV7-2 with TRBJ2-1; TRBD1 matches at 9 bases. This CDR3 is 15 amino acids long. CDR1 SGHTA and CDR2 FQGNSA come from the germline V gene. J gave up 1 base and V 3 bases, and 1 base lay outside the gene matches.